This T cell receptor (beta chain) was identified during a study of beta chain features in type 1 diabetes. This clone was seen only a few times. CDR1 is LNHDA and CDR2 is SQIVND in the germline V gene (reference sequence). V was cut by 2 bases and J by 8 bases, with 10 bases left in between. This CDR3 contains 13 residues. The whole isolated RNA underwent reverse transcription, so sequencing captured expressed TCRB transcripts. Profiled with immunoSEQ multiplex PCR; TCRdb holds only in-frame clones, not every one. The sample includes 250,000 to 350,000 clones, about 10% seen only once; the top ten take under 0.02%.

The chain joins TRBV19 to TRBJ2-1; D not resolved. This receptor was taken from a woman in her 30s in good health. Sequencing was carried out using naive CD4+ T cells from blood. For the CDR3, the DNA is TGTGCCAGTAGTATAAGAAGCGTTGATGAGCAGTTCTTC. It specifies CASSIRSVDEQFF.